Presented here are 27 T cell receptor beta chains from one specimen sequenced in a study of blood T cell repertoires in COVID-19 (dated by TCRdb to about 2020). Library preparation was by the immunoSEQ multiplex PCR assay. TCRdb retrieved this table from immuneACCESS and kept in-frame rearrangements only. Not all clones are present; in checked studies, unresolved V genes account for under half, and no reason is known for the remainder. The sample profile shows a few hundred thousand clones; 65% to 90% of them were found once. The top ten clones comprise approximately 5.1% of the sample. Sequenced input: peripheral blood. These receptors all stem from a man in his forties or fifties with active or convalescent COVID-19.

V and J are TRBV30 and TRBJ1-4, with a tentative D call TRBD1 (6 bases). V gave up 5 bases and J gave up 4 bases, with 11 bases separating them. CDR1 and CDR2 from the germline V gene are GTSNPN and SVGIG (reference sequence). The CDR3 runs to 13 residues. The CDR3 region has the DNA TGTGCCTGGGCACAGGGCCTTAATGAAAAACTGTTTTTT. It translates to CAWAQGLNEKLFF.

This clone turned up a few times. The V call is TRBV29-1, the J call TRBJ2-3; D is uncertain. This CDR3 has 12 amino acids. CDR1 SQVTM and CDR2 ANQGSEA come from the germline V gene. Trimming shortened V by 6 bases and J by 6 bases, and 13 bases separated the two germline ends. The CDR3 is CSVGEPTDTQYF. Written as DNA, the CDR3 is TGCAGCGTCGGAGAACCTACCGATACGCAGTATTTT.

Worth noting for this clone: The same CDR3 can be traced to other DNA sequences in this sample. The chain joins TRBV6-5 to TRBJ2-7, with a tentative D call TRBD1 (6 bases). Trimming took 5 bases from V and 1 from J, leaving 6 bases between them. This CDR3 contains 12 residues. In germline, CDR1 is MNHEY, CDR2 SVGAGI. CDR3 DNA sequence: TGTGCCAGCAGTCAGGGGTCCTACGAGCAGTACTTC. Its translation is CASSQGSYEQYF.

The chain carries TRBV3-1 (or the pseudogene TRBV3-2) and TRBJ2-1; D remains unclear. Germline V gene data show CDR1 as LGHDT and CDR2 as YNNKEL (reference sequence). V was pared by 1 base and J by 3 bases, with 4 bases between. The CDR3 has 13 residues. This CDR3 reads CASSQGVYNEQFF. In DNA form, the CDR3 reads TGTGCCAGCAGCCAAGGAGTCTACAATGAGCAGTTCTTC.

This chain joins TRBV11-3 and TRBJ2-3; D remains ambiguous. Germline lookup yields CDR1 SGHNT and CDR2 YENEEA. V dropped 3 bases and J dropped 0 bases, with 7 bases sitting between them. This CDR3 contains 14 residues. CDR3 loop: CASSFGTSTDTQYF. Written as DNA, the CDR3 is TGTGCCAGCAGCTTCGGTACTAGCACAGATACGCAGTATTTT.

The chain employs TRBV5-1 and TRBJ2-1; D might be TRBD2 (6 bases). The length of the CDR3 is 14 residues. V was cut by 1 base and J by 5 bases, with 10 bases left in between. Germline lookup yields CDR1 SGHRS and CDR2 YFSETQ. CDR3 protein: CASSLSPSDNEQFF. CDR3 nucleotide sequence: TGCGCCAGCAGCTTGTCTCCTAGCGACAATGAGCAGTTCTTC.

The chain joins TRBV29-1 to TRBJ1-1; D ambiguous. The V end lost 5 bases, the J end lost 4 bases, and 11 bases lay between the germline ends. This CDR3 comprises 12 residues. Germline V lookup: CDR1 SQVTM, CDR2 ANQGSEA. This CDR3 reads CSVWVRSTEAFF. Here the CDR3 DNA reads TGCAGCGTTTGGGTACGGAGCACTGAAGCTTTCTTT.

The chain uses TRBV18 and TRBJ1-1; D may be TRBD1 (6 bases). Germline V gives CDR1 KGHSH, CDR2 LQKENI. Trimming stripped 2 bases from V and 1 base from J, with 11 bases between. The CDR3 totals 15 residues. The chain's CDR3 is CASSPEPRGNTEAFF. The CDR3 DNA reads TGTGCCAGCTCACCAGAGCCCAGGGGGAACACTGAAGCTTTCTTT.

The V call is TRBV11-2, the J call TRBJ2-7; the match to TRBD2 covers 8 bases. Per germline, CDR1 SGHAT and CDR2 FQNNGV. Trimming at V came to 5 bases and at J to 1 base, leaving 7 bases not matched to a gene. This CDR3 has 15 residues. The chain's CDR3 is CASSTYSGKSYEQYF. Written as DNA, the CDR3 is TGTGCCAGCAGCACATATAGCGGGAAGTCCTACGAGCAGTACTTC.

The V gene is TRBV12-3 or TRBV12-4, the J gene TRBJ2-1; D not resolved. V lost 5 bases to trimming and J lost 8 bases, with 10 bases between them. This CDR3 region has 12 residues. Written as DNA, the CDR3 is TGTGCCAGCAGTCGTATTGTAGATGAGCAGTTCTTC. Its protein product is CASSRIVDEQFF.

The count of this clone is one. This chain uses TRBV24-1 with TRBJ1-2, with D maybe TRBD1 (6 bases). The CDR3 has 13 residues. Germline V gives CDR1 KGHDR, CDR2 SFDVKD. V lost 4 bases to trimming and J lost 7 bases, with 12 bases between them. The chain's CDR3 is CATSDTGIGGYTF. The CDR3, as DNA: TGTGCCACCAGTGACACAGGGATCGGTGGCTACACCTTC.

The chain employs TRBV5-4 and TRBJ2-7; 7 bases are a match to TRBD2. The CDR3 contains 16 residues. V was pared by 4 bases and J by 2 bases, with 12 bases of the junction left unmatched. Germline assignment: CDR1 SGHNT and CDR2 YYREEE (reference sequence). CDR3 nucleotide sequence: TGTGCCAGCAGCCCTAGCGGAGTTGGAGGGCCCTACGAGCAGTACTTC. As protein: CASSPSGVGGPYEQYF.

The genes are TRBV7-3 and TRBJ2-6, with TRBD1 as a possible D gene (6 bases). In germline, CDR1 is SGHTA, CDR2 FQGTGA. V lost 3 bases and J 0 bases, leaving 15 bases between the germline ends. This CDR3 contains 18 residues. CDR3 sequence reads: CASSLRQEAFSGANVLTF. The CDR3 nucleotides are TGTGCCAGCAGCTTGCGACAGGAAGCCTTCTCTGGGGCCAACGTCCTGACTTTC.

The genes are TRBV3-1 (or the pseudogene TRBV3-2) and TRBJ1-6; TRBD1 is a possible D gene (6 bases). Trimming stripped 0 bases from V and 8 bases from J, with 20 bases between. The CDR3 extends over 18 amino acids. CDR1 and CDR2 (germline): LGHDT, YNNKEL (reference sequence). The DNA of the CDR3 is TGTGCCAGCAGCCAAGATGCGAGGGGGTCCGGGGGGTATTCACCCCTCCACTTT. This translates into CASSQDARGSGGYSPLHF.

The V and J genes are TRBV6-2 or TRBV6-3 and TRBJ2-7; perhaps TRBD2 as D (6 bases). Trimming took off 6 bases at V and 3 bases at J, with 18 bases between the two ends. The CDR3 is 15 residues long. Germline V gene lookup returns CDR1 MNHEY and CDR2 SVGEGT. CDR3 sequence (DNA): TGTGCCAGCAGCCGTATTCCGGGAGCCGGCTACGAGCAGTACTTC. Its translation is CASSRIPGAGYEQYF.

This chain connects TRBV4-1 to TRBJ2-1, with D possibly being TRBD2 (6 bases). The CDR3 consists of 14 residues. Trimming shortened V by 3 bases and J by 7 bases, and 13 bases separated the two germline ends. Germline CDR1 MGHRA, CDR2 YSYEKL. The CDR3 region has the DNA TGCGCCAGCAGCCATGCGGGGCGAAGGAATGAGCAGTTCTTC. Its protein is CASSHAGRRNEQFF.

Only one count was recorded for this clone. This chain uses TRBV7-9 with TRBJ2-1; D gene uncertain. V dropped 5 bases and J dropped 10 bases, with 9 bases sitting between them. This CDR3 comprises 11 residues. The germline CDR1 and CDR2 sequences are SEHNR and FQNEAQ (reference sequence). CDR3 sequence: CASSVMQEQFF. CDR3 in DNA: TGTGCCAGCAGCGTAATGCAGGAGCAGTTCTTC.

In this sample, this clone turned up once. The genes are TRBV19 and TRBJ1-2, with D unclear. Germline-derived CDR1 and CDR2 are LNHDA and SQIVND (reference sequence). The CDR3 runs 12 residues. Trimming removed 6 bases at V and 5 bases at J, with 10 bases between. The CDR3 sequence: CASRGGLYGYTF. The CDR3 region has the DNA TGTGCCAGTAGGGGAGGACTTTATGGCTACACCTTC.

This sequence joins TRBV27 and TRBJ1-6; 10 nucleotides align to TRBD1. The CDR3 is 19 residues long. Trimming cost V 5 bases and J 2 bases; bases outside gene matches: 12. CDR1 is MNHEY, CDR2 SMNVEV, per germline (reference sequence). The CDR3 loop reads CASSLLADRGFPYNSPLHF. DNA for the CDR3: TGTGCCAGCAGTCTCCTCGCGGACAGGGGGTTTCCCTATAATTCACCCCTCCACTTT.

This chain uses TRBV9 with TRBJ2-2, with D tentatively TRBD2 (5 bases). V was cut by 4 bases and J by 0 bases, with 19 bases left in between. Germline V CDR1 and CDR2: SGDLS, YYNGEE. The CDR3 is 18 residues long. CDR3 region: CASSRVRTAEPNTGELFF. DNA of the CDR3: TGTGCCAGCAGCCGCGTTCGAACAGCGGAGCCGAACACCGGGGAGCTGTTTTTT. Filled out from reference TRBV9 and TRBJ2-2, the complete variable domain reads DSGVTQTPKHLITATGQRVTLRCSPRSGDLSVYWYQQSLDQGLQFLIQYYNGEERAKGNILERFSAQQFPDLHSELNLSSLELGDSALYFCASSRVRTAEPNTGELFFGEGSRLTVL.

The V gene is TRBV7-9, the J gene TRBJ1-2, with no clear D. Between the trimmed V and J ends, which lost 1 base and 5 bases, there was a span of 8 bases. The V gene's germline CDR1 is SEHNR and CDR2 FQNEAQ (reference sequence). This CDR3 spans 13 amino acids. The CDR3: CASSLGSGYGYTF. The CDR3 DNA reads TGTGCCAGCAGCTTAGGTTCCGGGTATGGCTACACCTTC. Variable domain in full (rest from reference TRBV7-9 and TRBJ1-2): DTGVSQNPRHKITKRGQNVTFRCDPISEHNRLYWYRQTLGQGPEFLTYFQNEAQLEKSRLLSDRFSAERPKGSFSTLEIQRTEQGDSAMYLCASSLGSGYGYTFGSGTRLTVV.

This chain uses TRBV19 with TRBJ1-6; D might be TRBD1 (5 bases). Trimming left V 6 bases short and J 5 bases short, with 8 bases between. The CDR3 is made up of 13 amino acids. Germline V gene lookup returns CDR1 LNHDA and CDR2 SQIVND (reference sequence). In DNA form, the CDR3 reads TGTGCCAGTAGACCGGGGGATAATTCACCCCTCCACTTT. It is translated as CASRPGDNSPLHF.

The chain carries TRBV9 and TRBJ1-3; TRBD1 agrees at 9 bases. CDR1 is SGDLS, CDR2 YYNGEE, per germline. The CDR3 contains 14 residues. Losses at the gene ends were 3 bases for V and 3 bases for J; bases not matched to a gene: 1. CDR3 residues: CASSGTGDGNTIYF. CDR3 coding DNA: TGTGCCAGCAGCGGGACAGGGGATGGAAACACCATATATTTT.

This chain connects TRBV2 to TRBJ2-7; 7 bases line up with TRBD2. The CDR3 is made up of 14 amino acids. J gave up 3 bases and V 8 bases, and 10 bases lay outside the gene matches. The germline gives CDR1 SNHLY, CDR2 FYNNEI. The CDR3 region is CASLMREGLYEQYF. The CDR3 nucleotides read TGTGCCAGCCTTATGAGGGAGGGCCTCTACGAGCAGTACTTC. The full variable domain, in which reference TRBV2 and TRBJ2-7 provide the parts outside the CDR3, is EPEVTQTPSHQVTQMGQEVILRCVPISNHLYFYWYRQILGQKVEFLVSFYNNEISEKSEIFDDQFSVERPDGSNFTLKIRSTKLEDSAMYFCASLMREGLYEQYFGPGTRLTVT.

The chain employs TRBV5-1 and TRBJ2-2; a weak D match, TRBD1 (5 bases). The V end was cut by 1 base, the J end by 3 bases, with 10 bases between. The CDR3 runs 15 residues. Germline CDR1 and CDR2: SGHRS and YFSETQ. As DNA, the CDR3 is TGCGCCAGCAGCTTGTGGGCAGGGCACACCGGGGAGCTGTTTTTT. Protein sequence: CASSLWAGHTGELFF.

The chain combines TRBV29-1 with TRBJ2-1; 11 bases line up with TRBD1. This CDR3 has 14 amino acids. Trimming at V came to 7 bases and at J to 7 bases, leaving 9 bases not matched to a gene. Germline CDR1 is SQVTM and CDR2 is ANQGSEA. The CDR3 DNA is TGCAGCGATATACGGACAGGGGGCATGAATGAGCAGTTCTTC. It is translated as CSDIRTGGMNEQFF.

The V gene is TRBV7-9, the J gene TRBJ2-2; 11 nucleotides match TRBD1. The CDR3 sequence is 15 residues long. Germline V gene lookup returns CDR1 SEHNR and CDR2 FQNEAQ (reference sequence). V gave up 7 bases and J gave up 6 bases; unmatched junction bases: 7. The CDR3 spells CASTWTGGLAGELFF. The CDR3 coding sequence is TGTGCCAGCACTTGGACAGGGGGCTTAGCCGGGGAGCTGTTTTTT.